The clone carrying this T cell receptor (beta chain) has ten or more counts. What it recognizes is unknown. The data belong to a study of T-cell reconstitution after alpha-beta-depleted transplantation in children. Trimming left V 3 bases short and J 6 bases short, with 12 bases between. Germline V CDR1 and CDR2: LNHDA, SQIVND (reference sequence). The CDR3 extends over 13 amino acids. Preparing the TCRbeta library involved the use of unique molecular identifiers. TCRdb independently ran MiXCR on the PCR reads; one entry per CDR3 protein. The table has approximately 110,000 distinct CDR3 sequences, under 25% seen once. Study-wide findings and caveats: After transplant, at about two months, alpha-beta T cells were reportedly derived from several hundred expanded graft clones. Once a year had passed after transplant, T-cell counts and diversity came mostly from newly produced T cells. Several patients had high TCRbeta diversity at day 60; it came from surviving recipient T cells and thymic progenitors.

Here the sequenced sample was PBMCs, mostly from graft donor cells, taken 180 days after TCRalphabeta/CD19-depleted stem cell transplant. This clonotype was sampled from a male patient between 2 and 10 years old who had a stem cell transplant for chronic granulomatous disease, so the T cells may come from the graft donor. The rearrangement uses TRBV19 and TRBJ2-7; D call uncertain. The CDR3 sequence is CASSIRATSEQYF. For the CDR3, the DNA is TGTGCCAGTAGTATTCGGGCGACAAGCGAGCAGTACTTC.